Described below is a single T cell receptor (beta chain) sequence and its context. Its antigen is not known. With a much larger clone just one base away, this may be a read error. Time point denoted: patch test 2, 6 weeks after DPC sensitization. Stated treatment: therapeutic diphenylcyclopropenone sensitization with weekly scalp DPC. Each patch test followed a blood draw. The V gene's germline CDR1 is SQVTM and CDR2 ANQGSEA. The CDR3 covers 12 residues. TCRdb independently ran MiXCR on the RACE reads; one entry per CDR3 protein. The table lists under 450,000 distinct CDR3 sequences, about 6.3% of them singletons. The data were taken from a study of human T cells and chemical hapten exposure. Findings of the study overall: After DPC sensitization, TCRs above 1 in 1000 frequency showed no change.

This chain connects TRBV29-1 to TRBJ1-1; D might be TRBD1 (5 bases). The sequence came from a woman aged 18-29 years with alopecia areata. Some clones in this sample may be carry-over from other donors' samples. The sample in question was whole blood, obtained in connection with sensitization to the hapten diphenylcyclopropenone (DPC). The CDR3 protein is CSELGENTEAFF. The CDR3 nucleotides are TGCAGTGAACTAGGGGAGAACACTGAAGCTTTCTTT.